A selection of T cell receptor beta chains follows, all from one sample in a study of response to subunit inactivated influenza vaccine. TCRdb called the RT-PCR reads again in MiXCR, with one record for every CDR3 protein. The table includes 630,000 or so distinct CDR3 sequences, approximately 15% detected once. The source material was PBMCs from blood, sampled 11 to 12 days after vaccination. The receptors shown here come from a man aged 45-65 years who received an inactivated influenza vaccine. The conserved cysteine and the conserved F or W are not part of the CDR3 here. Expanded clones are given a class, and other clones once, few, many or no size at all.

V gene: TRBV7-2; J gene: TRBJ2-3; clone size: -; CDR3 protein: ASSQSASYTDTQY
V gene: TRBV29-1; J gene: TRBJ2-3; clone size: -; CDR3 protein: SVEGLAGVPDTQY
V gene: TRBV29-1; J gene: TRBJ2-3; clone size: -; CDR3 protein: SVVPAGAPGTQY
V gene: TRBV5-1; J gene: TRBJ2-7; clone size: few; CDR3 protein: ASSLDWNEQY
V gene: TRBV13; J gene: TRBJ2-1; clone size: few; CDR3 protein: ASRKGLATDIAYNEQF
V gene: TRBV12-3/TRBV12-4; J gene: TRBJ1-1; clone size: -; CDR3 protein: ASSLNVGAF
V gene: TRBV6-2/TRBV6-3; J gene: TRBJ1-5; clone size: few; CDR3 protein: ASSYSGSHQPQH
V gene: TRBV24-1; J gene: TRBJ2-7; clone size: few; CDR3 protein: ATIVPHEQY
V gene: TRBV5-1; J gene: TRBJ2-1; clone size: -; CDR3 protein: ASRYSGTPNNEQF
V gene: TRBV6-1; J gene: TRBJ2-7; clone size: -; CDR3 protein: ASSEARQY
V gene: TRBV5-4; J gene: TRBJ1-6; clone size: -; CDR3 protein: ASSLLKGNNSPLH
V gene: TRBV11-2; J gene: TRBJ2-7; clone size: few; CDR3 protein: ASSSQGKGVYEQY
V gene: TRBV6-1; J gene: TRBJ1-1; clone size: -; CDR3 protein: ASSPLVFMNTEAF
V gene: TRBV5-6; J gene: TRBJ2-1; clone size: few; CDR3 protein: ASSFGTAQYYNEQF
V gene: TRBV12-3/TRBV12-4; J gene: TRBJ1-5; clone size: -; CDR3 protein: ASSLVGTGNNQPQH
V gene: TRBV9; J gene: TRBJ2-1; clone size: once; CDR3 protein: ASSVSDRYNEQF
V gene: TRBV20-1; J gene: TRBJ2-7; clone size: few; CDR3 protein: SARGLQGTHEQY
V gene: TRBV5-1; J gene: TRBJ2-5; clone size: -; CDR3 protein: ASSLDQQETQY
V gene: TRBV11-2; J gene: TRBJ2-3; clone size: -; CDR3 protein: ASSLVGRTHTDTQY
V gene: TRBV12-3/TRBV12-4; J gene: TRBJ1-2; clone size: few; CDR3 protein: ASSFKAGDGYT
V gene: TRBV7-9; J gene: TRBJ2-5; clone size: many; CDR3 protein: ASSLADQTQY
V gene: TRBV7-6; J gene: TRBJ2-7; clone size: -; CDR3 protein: ASSAFSGATYEQY
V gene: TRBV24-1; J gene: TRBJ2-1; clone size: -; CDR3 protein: ATSALPGTADNEQF
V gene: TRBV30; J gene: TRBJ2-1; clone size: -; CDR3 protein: ARKTSGRYNEQF
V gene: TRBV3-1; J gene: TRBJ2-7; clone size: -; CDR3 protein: ASSQVCNHEQY
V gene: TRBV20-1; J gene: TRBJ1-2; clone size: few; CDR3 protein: SAREIGGYT
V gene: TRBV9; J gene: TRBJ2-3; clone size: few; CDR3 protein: ASSDRASTDTQY
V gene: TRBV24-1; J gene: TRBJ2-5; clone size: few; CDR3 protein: ATSDIGTSGRAVETQY
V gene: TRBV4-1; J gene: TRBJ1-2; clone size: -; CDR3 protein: ASSQDRGPSPYGYT
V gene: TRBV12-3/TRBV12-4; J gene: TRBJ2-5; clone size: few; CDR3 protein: ASRHSPGPQEAQY
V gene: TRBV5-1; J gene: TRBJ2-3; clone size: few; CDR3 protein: ASSLGSRETDTQY
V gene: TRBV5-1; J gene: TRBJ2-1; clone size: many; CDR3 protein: ASSFGFSSSYNEQF
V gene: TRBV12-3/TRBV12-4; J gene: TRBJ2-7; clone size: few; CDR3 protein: ASSWGGQSSYEQY
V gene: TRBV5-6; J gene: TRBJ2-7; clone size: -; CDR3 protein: ASSSPGLESSYEQY